One and the same sample provided the 6 T cell receptor beta chains below, sequenced in a study of OX40 agonist ivuxolimab in advanced cancers. The repertoire was sequenced with immunoSEQ multiplex PCR; TCRdb's copy has only in-frame clones and lacks some. The data hold 32,000 or so clones, with 80% to 90% observed a single time. The sequencing used CD4+ or CD8+ T cells sorted from blood, collected in a trial of the OX40 agonist ivuxolimab. The receptors were sampled from an adult with an advanced solid tumor such as melanoma, head and neck, liver or kidney cancer.

This rearrangement joins TRBV19 to TRBJ1-5; 7 bases are shared with TRBD1. CDR1 and CDR2 (germline): LNHDA, SQIVND (reference sequence). The J segment lost 3 bases and the V segment lost 6 bases, leaving 5 bases of the junction unmatched. This CDR3 is built from 14 residues. The CDR3 is CASSRGQLNQPQHF. CDR3 in DNA: TGTGCCAGTAGCCGGGGACAGCTCAATCAGCCCCAGCATTTT.

The chain couples TRBV19 to TRBJ2-3; 8 bases are shared with TRBD2. The CDR3 spans 18 residues. With V trimmed by 9 bases and J by 0 bases, 17 bases remained unmatched. Germline V CDR1 and CDR2: LNHDA, SQIVND (reference sequence). The CDR3 loop is CASTQLAGSLSSTDTQYF. Written as DNA, the CDR3 is TGTGCCAGCACCCAATTAGCGGGGTCGCTCTCTAGCACAGATACGCAGTATTTT.

V gene TRBV2 combines with J gene TRBJ1-2, with D unclear. V was pared by 5 bases and J by 6 bases, with 13 bases between. The CDR3 is 13 amino acids. CDR1 SNHLY and CDR2 FYNNEI come from the germline V gene. The CDR3 coding sequence is TGTGCCAGCAGTCCTCCAGGTTCTCATGGCTACACCTTC. It is translated as CASSPPGSHGYTF.

The chain combines TRBV28 with TRBJ2-5; 10 positions match TRBD2. The V and J ends lost 2 bases and 3 bases, in that order; junction bases with no gene match: 3. This CDR3 is 15 amino acids long. Germline CDR1 and CDR2: MDHEN and SYDVKM. The CDR3 region is CASSLASGGEETQYF. The CDR3 DNA reads TGTGCCAGCAGTTTAGCTAGCGGGGGAGAAGAGACCCAGTACTTC.

This clone was seen a handful of times. The V and J genes are TRBV28 and TRBJ2-5; 12 positions agree with TRBD2. The germline CDR1 and CDR2 sequences are MDHEN and SYDVKM. The CDR3 loop spans 17 amino acids. V was clipped by 5 bases and J by 5 bases; unmatched bases: 12. In DNA, the CDR3 is TGTGCCAGCAGTACCCCTAGCGGGGGGGCCTCAGGGGAGACCCAGTACTTC. Protein: CASSTPSGGASGETQYF.

In the case of this clone: One junction end does not reproduce the germline sequence, and a read error may be involved. V and J are TRBV5-1 and TRBJ1-6; maybe TRBD1 (6 bases). This CDR3 is built from 16 residues. Germline V gene data show CDR1 as SGHRS and CDR2 as YFSETQ. The CDR3 spells CASRLADSSYNSPLHF. The CDR3 region has the DNA TGCGCCAGCAGATTGGCGGACAGCTCCTATAATTCACCCCTCCACTTT.